This T cell receptor beta chain was observed in a study of control samples from healthy donors and cancer patients. Generated by immunoSEQ multiplex PCR, the TCRdb table keeps only in-frame clones and is missing some. The sample contains 150,000 to 200,000 clones, roughly 91% of which appear only once. The CDR3 totals 13 residues. CDR1 SGHDT and CDR2 YYEEEE come from the germline V gene. Trimming took off 4 bases at V and 5 bases at J, with 7 bases between the two ends. The receptor comes from a woman younger than 45 in good health. The chain carries TRBV5-6 and TRBJ1-6, with D possibly matching TRBD1 (5 bases). The source material was blood. CDR3 DNA: TGTGCCAGCAGCCCGACAGATAATTCACCCCTCCACTTT. It codes for CASSPTDNSPLHF. The complete variable domain, with remaining parts taken from reference TRBV5-6 and TRBJ1-6, reads DAGVTQSPTHLIKTRGQQVTLRCSPKSGHDTVSWYQQALGQGPQFIFQYYEEEERQRGNFPDRFSGHQFPNYSSELNVNALLLGDSALYLCASSPTDNSPLHFGNGTRLTVT.